This T cell receptor beta chain was recovered during a study of T cells after somatic rescue of genetic block. The data were produced by immunoSEQ multiplex PCR, yet TCRdb's version contains in-frame clones alone and is incomplete. This sample has around 50,000 clones, with 90% to 97% found just once. The CDR3 has 14 amino acids. V gave up 4 bases and J gave up 5 bases, with 15 bases separating them. Germline V lookup: CDR1 SNHLY, CDR2 FYNNEI. The rearrangement joins TRBV2 to TRBJ2-7; no definite D call. The sequencing sample was made of peripheral blood mononuclear cells (PBMCs). This sequence was found in a child younger than two. As DNA, the CDR3 is TGTGCCAGCAGTGGGGTCCGTGCCGTTCACGAGCAGTACTTC. Protein: CASSGVRAVHEQYF.